The rows below give T cell receptor beta chains drawn from one sample of a study of T cell repertoires in cytomegalovirus infection. TCRdb re-derived calls from the reads in MiXCR, one entry per CDR3 protein. This table holds roughly 500,000 distinct CDR3 sequences, 42% found once. These receptors are not linked to any known antigen. Sequences were derived from cultured PBMCs, sampled from culture after CMV antigen stimulation. These receptors were taken from a human donor in good health (CMV status not recorded). Some clones in this sample may be carry-over from other donors' samples. Both conserved end residues are part of each CDR3. The D gene is left open where the match is weak. A row's size may be missing; if present it is once, few, many or a size class.

d_gene	abundance	v_gene	j_gene	CDR3aa	CDR3nt
-	-	TRBV7-6	TRBJ1-4	CAGGGEKLFF	TGTGCCGGTGGGGGCGAAAAACTGTTTTTT
-	few	TRBV15	TRBJ1-5	CATSLGRGRSSNQPQHF	TGTGCCACCAGCCTAGGGCGGGGAAGGAGTAGCAATCAGCCCCAGCATTTT
TRBD1	few	TRBV6-1	TRBJ1-2	CASSRQGADYGYTF	TGTGCCAGCAGTCGACAGGGGGCGGACTATGGCTACACCTTC
-	-	TRBV5-1	TRBJ1-1	CASSLGSAGVFAFF	TGCGCCAGCAGCTTGGGGTCGGCAGGGGTATTTGCTTTCTTT
-	-	TRBV6-5	TRBJ1-2	CASSPWEDNYGYTF	TGTGCCAGCAGCCCTTGGGAGGATAACTATGGCTACACCTTC
-	few	TRBV27	TRBJ2-7	CASSPLSGYEQYF	TGTGCCAGCAGTCCCCTGTCAGGCTACGAGCAGTACTTC
TRBD1	-	TRBV12-3/TRBV12-4	TRBJ1-2	CASSPGQGAWYGYTF	TGTGCCAGCAGCCCGGGACAGGGGGCTTGGTATGGCTACACCTTC
TRBD2	-	TRBV11-2	TRBJ2-7	CASTSGLAGVPEQYF	TGTGCCAGCACCTCAGGCCTAGCGGGAGTCCCCGAGCAGTACTTC
-	-	TRBV28	TRBJ2-7	CASSPSPGAVDEQYF	TGTGCCAGCAGCCCCTCGCCAGGGGCCGTCGACGAGCAGTACTTC
-	-	TRBV7-2	TRBJ2-5	CASRLDSNQETQYF	TGTGCCAGCAGACTAGACTCAAACCAAGAGACCCAGTACTTC
-	-	TRBV6-2/TRBV6-3	TRBJ1-2	CASSYSSTPYGYTF	TGTGCCAGCAGTTACTCGAGTACCCCCTATGGCTACACCTTC
TRBD2	few	TRBV7-2	TRBJ2-7	CASSLVAGGFYEQYF	TGTGCCAGCAGCTTAGTTGCGGGGGGGTTCTACGAGCAGTACTTC
-	few	TRBV6-6	TRBJ2-7	CASSYSAYEQYF	TGTGCCAGCAGTTACTCGGCCTACGAGCAGTACTTC
-	-	TRBV7-2	TRBJ1-1	CASSLNGLEAFF	TGTGCCAGCAGCTTAAATGGGCTCGAAGCTTTCTTT